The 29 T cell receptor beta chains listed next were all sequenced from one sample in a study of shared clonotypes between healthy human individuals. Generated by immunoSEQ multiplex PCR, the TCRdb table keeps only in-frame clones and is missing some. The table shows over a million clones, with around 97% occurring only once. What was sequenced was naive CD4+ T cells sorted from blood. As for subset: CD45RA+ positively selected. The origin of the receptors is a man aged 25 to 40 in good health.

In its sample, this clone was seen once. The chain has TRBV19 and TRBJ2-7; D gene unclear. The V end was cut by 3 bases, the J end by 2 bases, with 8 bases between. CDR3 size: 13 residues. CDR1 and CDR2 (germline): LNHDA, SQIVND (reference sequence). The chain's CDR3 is CASSISPPYEQYF. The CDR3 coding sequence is TGTGCCAGTAGTATCTCACCCCCCTACGAGCAGTACTTC. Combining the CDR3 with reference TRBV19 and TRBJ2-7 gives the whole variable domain DGGITQSPKYLFRKEGQNVTLSCEQNLNHDAMYWYRQDPGQGLRLIYYSQIVNDFQKGDIAEGYSVSREKKESFPLTVTSAQKNPTAFYLCASSISPPYEQYFGPGTRLTVT.

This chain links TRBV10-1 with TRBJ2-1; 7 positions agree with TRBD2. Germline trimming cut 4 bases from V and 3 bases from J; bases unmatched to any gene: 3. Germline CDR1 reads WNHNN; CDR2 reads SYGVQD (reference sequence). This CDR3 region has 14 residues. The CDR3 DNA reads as TGCGCCAGCAGTGGGGAGGGCCACTACAATGAGCAGTTCTTC. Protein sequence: CASSGEGHYNEQFF.

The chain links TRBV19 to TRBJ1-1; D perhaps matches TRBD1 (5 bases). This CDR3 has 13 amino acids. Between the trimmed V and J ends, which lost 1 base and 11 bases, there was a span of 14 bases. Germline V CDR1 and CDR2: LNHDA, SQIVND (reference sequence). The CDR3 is CASSIVRQGAAFF. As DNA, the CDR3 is TGTGCCAGTAGTATAGTTCGGCAGGGAGCGGCTTTCTTT.

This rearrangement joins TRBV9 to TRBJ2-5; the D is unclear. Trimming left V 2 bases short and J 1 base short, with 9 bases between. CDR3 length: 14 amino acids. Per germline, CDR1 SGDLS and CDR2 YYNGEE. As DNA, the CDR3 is TGTGCCAGCAGCGTTTTGGCTTCCCAAGAGACCCAGTACTTC. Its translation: CASSVLASQETQYF. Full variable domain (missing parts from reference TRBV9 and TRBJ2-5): DSGVTQTPKHLITATGQRVTLRCSPRSGDLSVYWYQQSLDQGLQFLIQYYNGEERAKGNILERFSAQQFPDLHSELNLSSLELGDSALYFCASSVLASQETQYFGPGTRLLVL.

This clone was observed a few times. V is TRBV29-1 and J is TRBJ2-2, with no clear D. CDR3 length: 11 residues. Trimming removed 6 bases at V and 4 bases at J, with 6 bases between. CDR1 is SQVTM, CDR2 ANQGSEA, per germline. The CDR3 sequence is CSVSFTGELFF. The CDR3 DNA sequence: TGCAGCGTCAGTTTCACCGGGGAGCTGTTTTTT.

The DNA for the CDR3 is TGTGCCAGTAGTTCTCGGGCCTCGGCCAAAAACATTCAGTACTTC. Amino acid sequence: CASSSRASAKNIQYF. This chain links TRBV19 with TRBJ2-4; D ambiguous. The germline gives CDR1 LNHDA, CDR2 SQIVND (reference sequence). The CDR3 has 15 amino acids. Trimming cost V 5 bases and J 1 base, with 12 bases left between them.

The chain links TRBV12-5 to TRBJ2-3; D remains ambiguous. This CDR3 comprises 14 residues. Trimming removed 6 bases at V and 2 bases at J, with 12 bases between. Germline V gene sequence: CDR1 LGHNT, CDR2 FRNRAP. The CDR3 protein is CASGPLGPTDTQYF. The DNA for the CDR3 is TGTGCTAGTGGCCCCCTCGGCCCCACAGATACGCAGTATTTT.

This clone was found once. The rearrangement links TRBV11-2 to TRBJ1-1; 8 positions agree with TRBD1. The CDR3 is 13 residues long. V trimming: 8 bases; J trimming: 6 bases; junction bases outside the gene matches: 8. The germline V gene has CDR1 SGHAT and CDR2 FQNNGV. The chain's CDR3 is CASGWTGSSEAFF. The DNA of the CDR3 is TGTGCCAGCGGATGGACAGGGAGTTCTGAAGCTTTCTTT. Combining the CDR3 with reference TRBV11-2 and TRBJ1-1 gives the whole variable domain EAGVAQSPRYKIIEKRQSVAFWCNPISGHATLYWYQQILGQGPKLLIQFQNNGVVDDSQLPKDRFSAERLKGVDSTLKIQPAKLEDSAVYLCASGWTGSSEAFFGQGTRLTVV.

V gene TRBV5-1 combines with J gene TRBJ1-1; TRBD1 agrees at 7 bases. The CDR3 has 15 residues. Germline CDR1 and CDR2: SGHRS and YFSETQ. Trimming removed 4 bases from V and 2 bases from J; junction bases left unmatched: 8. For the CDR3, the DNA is TGCGCCAGCAGCCCCTACAGGGGCGGAAACACTGAAGCTTTCTTT. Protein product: CASSPYRGGNTEAFF.

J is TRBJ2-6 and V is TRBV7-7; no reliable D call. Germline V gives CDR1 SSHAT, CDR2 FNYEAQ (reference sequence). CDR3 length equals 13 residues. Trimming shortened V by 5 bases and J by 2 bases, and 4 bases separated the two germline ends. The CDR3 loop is CASSPAGANVLTF. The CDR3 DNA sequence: TGTGCCAGCAGCCCGGCTGGGGCCAACGTCCTGACTTTC. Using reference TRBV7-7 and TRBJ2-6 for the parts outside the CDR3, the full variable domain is GAGVSQSPRYKVTKRGQDVTLRCDPISSHATLYWYQQALGQGPEFLTYFNYEAQPDKSGLPSDRFSAERPEGSISTLTIQRTEQRDSAMYRCASSPAGANVLTFGAGSRLTVL.

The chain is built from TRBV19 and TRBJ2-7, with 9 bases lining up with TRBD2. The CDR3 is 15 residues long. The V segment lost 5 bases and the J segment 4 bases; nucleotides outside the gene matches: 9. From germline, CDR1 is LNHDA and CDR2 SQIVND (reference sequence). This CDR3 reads CASSPPGSGRYEQYF. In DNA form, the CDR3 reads TGTGCCAGTAGTCCCCCCGGGAGCGGGAGGTACGAGCAGTACTTC.

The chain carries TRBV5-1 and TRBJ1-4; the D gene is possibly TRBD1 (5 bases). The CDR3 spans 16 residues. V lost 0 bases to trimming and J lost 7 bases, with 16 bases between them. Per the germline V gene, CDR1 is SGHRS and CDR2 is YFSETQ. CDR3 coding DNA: TGCGCCAGCAGCTTGGGGGAAGACAGCCTACGTGAAAAACTGTTTTTT. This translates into CASSLGEDSLREKLFF.

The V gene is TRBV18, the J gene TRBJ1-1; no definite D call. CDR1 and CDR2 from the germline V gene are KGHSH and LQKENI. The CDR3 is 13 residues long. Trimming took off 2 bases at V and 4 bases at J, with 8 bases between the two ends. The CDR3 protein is CASSPSWATEAFF. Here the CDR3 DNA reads TGTGCCAGCTCACCATCGTGGGCCACTGAAGCTTTCTTT.

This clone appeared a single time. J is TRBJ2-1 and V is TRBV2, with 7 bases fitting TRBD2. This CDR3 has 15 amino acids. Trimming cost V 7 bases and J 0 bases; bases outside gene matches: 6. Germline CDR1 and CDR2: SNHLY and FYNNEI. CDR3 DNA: TGTGCCAGCAATGGAGCGGGAAACTCCTACAATGAGCAGTTCTTC. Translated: CASNGAGNSYNEQFF.

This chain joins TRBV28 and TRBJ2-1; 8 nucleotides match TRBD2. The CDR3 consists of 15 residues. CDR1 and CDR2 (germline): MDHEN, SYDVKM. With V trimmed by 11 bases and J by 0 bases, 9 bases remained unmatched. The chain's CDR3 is CAALAGTSSYNEQFF. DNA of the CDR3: TGTGCCGCATTGGCGGGGACTAGCTCCTACAATGAGCAGTTCTTC.

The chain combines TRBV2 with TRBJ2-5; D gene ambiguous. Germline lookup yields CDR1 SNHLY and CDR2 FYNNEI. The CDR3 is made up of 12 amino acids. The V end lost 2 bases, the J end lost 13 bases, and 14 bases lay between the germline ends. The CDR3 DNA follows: TGTGCCAGCAGTGAAAATGGGCCCCCCTGGTACTTC. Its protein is CASSENGPPWYF.

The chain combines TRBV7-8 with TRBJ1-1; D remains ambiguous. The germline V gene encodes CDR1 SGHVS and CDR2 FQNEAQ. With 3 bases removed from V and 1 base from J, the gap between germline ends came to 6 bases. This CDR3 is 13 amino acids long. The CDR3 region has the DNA TGTGCCAGCAGCTTTTCGGGGAACACTGAAGCTTTCTTT. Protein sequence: CASSFSGNTEAFF.

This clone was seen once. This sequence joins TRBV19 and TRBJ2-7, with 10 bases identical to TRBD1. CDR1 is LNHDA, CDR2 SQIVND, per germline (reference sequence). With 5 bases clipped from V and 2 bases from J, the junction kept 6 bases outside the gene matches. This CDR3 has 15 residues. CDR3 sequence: CASSFLGQGAYEQYF. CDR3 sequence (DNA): TGTGCCAGTAGTTTCCTTGGACAGGGGGCCTACGAGCAGTACTTC.

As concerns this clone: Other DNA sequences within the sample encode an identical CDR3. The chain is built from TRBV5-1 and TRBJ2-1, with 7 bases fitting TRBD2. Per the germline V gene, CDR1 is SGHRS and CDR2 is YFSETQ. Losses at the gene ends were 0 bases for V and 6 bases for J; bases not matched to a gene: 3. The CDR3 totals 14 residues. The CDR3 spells CASSLVGGSNEQFF. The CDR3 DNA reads TGCGCCAGCAGCTTGGTCGGCGGGAGCAATGAGCAGTTCTTC.

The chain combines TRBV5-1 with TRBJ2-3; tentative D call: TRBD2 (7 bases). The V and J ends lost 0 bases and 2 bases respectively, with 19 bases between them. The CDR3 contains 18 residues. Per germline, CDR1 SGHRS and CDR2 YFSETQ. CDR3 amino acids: CASSLVGAREDFTDTQYF. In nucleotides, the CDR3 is TGCGCCAGCAGCTTGGTGGGGGCCCGGGAGGACTTCACAGATACGCAGTATTTT. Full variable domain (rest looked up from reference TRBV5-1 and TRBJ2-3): KAGVTQTPRYLIKTRGQQVTLSCSPISGHRSVSWYQQTPGQGLQFLFEYFSETQRNKGNFPGRFSGRQFSNSRSEMNVSTLELGDSALYLCASSLVGAREDFTDTQYFGPGTRLTVL.

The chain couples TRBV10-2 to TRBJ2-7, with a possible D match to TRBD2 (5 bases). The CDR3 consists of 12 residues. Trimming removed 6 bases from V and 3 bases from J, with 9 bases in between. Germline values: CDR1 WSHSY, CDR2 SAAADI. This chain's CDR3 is CASSSGGYEQYF. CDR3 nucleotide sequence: TGCGCCAGCAGCAGCGGCGGCTACGAGCAGTACTTC.

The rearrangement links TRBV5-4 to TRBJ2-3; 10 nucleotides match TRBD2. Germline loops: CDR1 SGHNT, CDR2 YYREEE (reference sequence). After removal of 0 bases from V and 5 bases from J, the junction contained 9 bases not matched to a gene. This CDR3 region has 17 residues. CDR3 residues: CASSLVSSGSFGDTQYF. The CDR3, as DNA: TGTGCCAGCAGCTTGGTTTCTAGCGGGAGTTTCGGAGATACGCAGTATTTT.

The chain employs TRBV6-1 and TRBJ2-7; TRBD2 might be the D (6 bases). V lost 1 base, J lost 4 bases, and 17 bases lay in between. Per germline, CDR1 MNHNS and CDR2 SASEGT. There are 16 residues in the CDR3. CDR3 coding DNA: TGTGCCAGCAGTGAAGGTATGGGGGGATCTTTGTACGAGCAGTACTTC. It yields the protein CASSEGMGGSLYEQYF.

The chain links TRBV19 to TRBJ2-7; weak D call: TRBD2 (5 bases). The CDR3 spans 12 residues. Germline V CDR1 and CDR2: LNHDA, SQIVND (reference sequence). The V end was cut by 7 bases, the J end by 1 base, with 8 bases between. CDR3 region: CASNGESYEQYF. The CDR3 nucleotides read TGTGCCAGTAACGGGGAATCCTACGAGCAGTACTTC. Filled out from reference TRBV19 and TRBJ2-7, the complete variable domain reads DGGITQSPKYLFRKEGQNVTLSCEQNLNHDAMYWYRQDPGQGLRLIYYSQIVNDFQKGDIAEGYSVSREKKESFPLTVTSAQKNPTAFYLCASNGESYEQYFGPGTRLTVT.

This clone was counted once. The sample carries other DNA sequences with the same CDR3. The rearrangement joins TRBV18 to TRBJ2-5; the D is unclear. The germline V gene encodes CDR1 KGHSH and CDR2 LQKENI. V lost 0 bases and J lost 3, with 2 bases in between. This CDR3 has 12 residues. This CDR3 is CASSPPKETQYF. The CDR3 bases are TGTGCCAGCTCACCACCGAAAGAGACCCAGTACTTC.

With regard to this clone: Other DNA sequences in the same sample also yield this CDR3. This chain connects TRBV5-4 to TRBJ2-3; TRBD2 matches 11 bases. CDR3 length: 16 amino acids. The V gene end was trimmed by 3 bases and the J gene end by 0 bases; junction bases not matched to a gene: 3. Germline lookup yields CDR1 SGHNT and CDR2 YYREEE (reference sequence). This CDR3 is CASSSWTSGSTDTQYF. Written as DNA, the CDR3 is TGTGCCAGCAGCTCATGGACTAGCGGGAGCACAGATACGCAGTATTTT. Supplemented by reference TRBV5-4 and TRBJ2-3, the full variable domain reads ETGVTQSPTHLIKTRGQQVTLRCSSQSGHNTVSWYQQALGQGPQFIFQYYREEENGRGNFPPRFSGLQFPNYSSELNVNALELDDSALYLCASSSWTSGSTDTQYFGPGTRLTVL.

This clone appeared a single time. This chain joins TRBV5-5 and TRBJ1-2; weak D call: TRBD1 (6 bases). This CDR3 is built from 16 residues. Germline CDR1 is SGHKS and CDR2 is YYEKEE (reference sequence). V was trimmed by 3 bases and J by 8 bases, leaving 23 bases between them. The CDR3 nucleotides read TGTGCCAGCAGCTGGCGTCATGCGGCGGCCACAGGGGGCTACACCTTC. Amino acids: CASSWRHAAATGGYTF.

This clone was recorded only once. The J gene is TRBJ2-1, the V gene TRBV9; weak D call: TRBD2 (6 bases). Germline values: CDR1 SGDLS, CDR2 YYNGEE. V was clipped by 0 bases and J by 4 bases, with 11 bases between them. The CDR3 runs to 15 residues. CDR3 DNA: TGTGCCAGCAGCGTAGTTGGTAGCGGTTACAATGAGCAGTTCTTC. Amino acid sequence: CASSVVGSGYNEQFF.

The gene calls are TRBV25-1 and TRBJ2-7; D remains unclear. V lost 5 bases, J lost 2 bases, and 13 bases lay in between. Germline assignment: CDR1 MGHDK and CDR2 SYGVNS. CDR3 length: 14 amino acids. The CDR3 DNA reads TGTGCCAGCAGTCGAATTGGGCCTCCCTACGAGCAGTACTTC. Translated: CASSRIGPPYEQYF.